Only one count was recorded for the clone carrying this TCR beta chain. The target antigen is unknown. The authors extracted RNA and reverse transcribed it into cDNA as the sequencing template. Libraries were prepared by immunoSEQ multiplex PCR; TCRdb keeps only in-frame clonotypes and omits some of them. The table includes fewer than 350,000 clones, roughly 64% detected once. The data originate from a study of CD8+ T cells in alopecia areata. Whole-study results and caveats: Greater clonality was observed in lesional scalp samples, especially alopecia totalis/universalis, versus normal scalp. Scalp clonality and expanded CD8+ clones among the top 100 fell significantly with tofacitinib. While patients received tofacitinib, many expanded lesional clones remained present in scalp and blood.

The germline V gene encodes CDR1 MGHRA and CDR2 YSYEKL. There are 14 residues in the CDR3. The V end was cut by 6 bases, the J end by 3 bases, with 14 bases between. Treatment in this sample: oral pan-JAK inhibitor, 5-10 mg twice daily. Sequenced here: CD4+ T cells sorted from blood, sampled at week 24, from a patient treated with tofacitinib. The sequence came from a human donor with alopecia areata. The rearrangement uses TRBV4-1 and TRBJ1-1, with no clear D. CDR3 region: CASRGILRDTEAFF. The CDR3 DNA follows: TGCGCCAGCAGGGGAATACTGCGAGACACTGAAGCTTTCTTT.